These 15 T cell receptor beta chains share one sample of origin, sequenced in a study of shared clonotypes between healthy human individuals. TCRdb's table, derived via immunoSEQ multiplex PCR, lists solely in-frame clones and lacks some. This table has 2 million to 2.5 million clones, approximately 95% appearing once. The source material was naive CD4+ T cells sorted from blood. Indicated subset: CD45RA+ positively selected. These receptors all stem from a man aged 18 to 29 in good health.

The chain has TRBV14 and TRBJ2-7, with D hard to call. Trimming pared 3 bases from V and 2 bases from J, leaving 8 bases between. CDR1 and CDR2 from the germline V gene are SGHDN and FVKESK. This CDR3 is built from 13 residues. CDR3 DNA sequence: TGTGCCAGCAGCCAGGCTGGAGCCTACGAGCAGTACTTC. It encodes CASSQAGAYEQYF.

Here the CDR3 reads CASSMFQSNQPQHF. The DNA for the CDR3 is TGTGCCAGTAGTATGTTCCAGAGCAATCAGCCCCAGCATTTT. The chain joins TRBV19 to TRBJ1-5; unclear D gene. The CDR3 loop spans 14 amino acids. V was cut by 3 bases and J by 1 base, with 7 bases left in between. The germline V gene has CDR1 LNHDA and CDR2 SQIVND (reference sequence).

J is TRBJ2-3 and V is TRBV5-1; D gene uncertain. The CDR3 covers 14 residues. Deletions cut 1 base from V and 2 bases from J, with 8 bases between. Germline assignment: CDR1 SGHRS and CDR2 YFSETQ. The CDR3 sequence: CASSLRVDTDTQYF. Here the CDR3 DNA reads TGCGCCAGCAGCTTGCGAGTGGACACAGATACGCAGTATTTT.

CDR3 nucleotide sequence: TGTGCCAGCAGTGAAGCGCGGCCAGGGGGACCTCAGCCCCAGCATTTT. It yields the protein CASSEARPGGPQPQHF. The chain joins TRBV2 to TRBJ1-5, with 7 bases that match TRBD1. Per germline, CDR1 SNHLY and CDR2 FYNNEI. This CDR3 region has 16 residues. The V and J ends lost 0 bases and 6 bases, in that order; junction bases with no gene match: 8.

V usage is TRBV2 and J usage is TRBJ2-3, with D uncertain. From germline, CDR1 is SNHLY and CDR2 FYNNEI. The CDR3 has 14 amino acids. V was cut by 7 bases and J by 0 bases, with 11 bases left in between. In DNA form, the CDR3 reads TGTGCCAGCAATCGGGCGCTGAGCACAGATACGCAGTATTTT. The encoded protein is CASNRALSTDTQYF.

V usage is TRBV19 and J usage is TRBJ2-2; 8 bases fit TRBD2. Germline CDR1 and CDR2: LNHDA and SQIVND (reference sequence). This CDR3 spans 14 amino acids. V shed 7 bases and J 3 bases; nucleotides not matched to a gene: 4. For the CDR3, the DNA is TGTGCCAGTAAGCAGCGGGAGTACACCGGGGAGCTGTTTTTT. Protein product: CASKQREYTGELFF. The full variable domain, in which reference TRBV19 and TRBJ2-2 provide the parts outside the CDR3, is DGGITQSPKYLFRKEGQNVTLSCEQNLNHDAMYWYRQDPGQGLRLIYYSQIVNDFQKGDIAEGYSVSREKKESFPLTVTSAQKNPTAFYLCASKQREYTGELFFGEGSRLTVL.

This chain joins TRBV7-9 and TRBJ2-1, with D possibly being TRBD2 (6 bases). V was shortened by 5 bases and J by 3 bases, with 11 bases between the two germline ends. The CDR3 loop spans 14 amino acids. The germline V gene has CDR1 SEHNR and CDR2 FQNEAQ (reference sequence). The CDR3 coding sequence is TGTGCCAGCAGCCTCGGGAGTTTCTACAATGAGCAGTTCTTC. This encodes CASSLGSFYNEQFF.

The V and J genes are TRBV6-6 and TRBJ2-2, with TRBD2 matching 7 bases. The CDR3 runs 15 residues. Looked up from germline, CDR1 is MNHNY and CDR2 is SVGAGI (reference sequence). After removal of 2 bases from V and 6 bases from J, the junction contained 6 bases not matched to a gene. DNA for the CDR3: TGTGCCAGCAGTTACCTAGGACTAGAAGCCGGGGAGCTGTTTTTT. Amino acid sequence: CASSYLGLEAGELFF.

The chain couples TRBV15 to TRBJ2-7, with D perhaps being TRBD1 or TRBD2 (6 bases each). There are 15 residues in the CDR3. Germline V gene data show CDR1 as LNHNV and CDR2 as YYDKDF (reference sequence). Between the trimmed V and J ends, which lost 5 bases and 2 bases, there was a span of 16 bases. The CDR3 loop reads CATSGGRGTTYEQYF. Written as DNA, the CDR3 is TGTGCCACCAGCGGGGGGCGGGGAACCACCTACGAGCAGTACTTC.

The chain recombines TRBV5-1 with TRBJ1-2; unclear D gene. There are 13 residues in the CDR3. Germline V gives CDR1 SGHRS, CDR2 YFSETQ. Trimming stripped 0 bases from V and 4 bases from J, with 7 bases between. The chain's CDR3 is CASSLVASYGYTF. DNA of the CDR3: TGCGCCAGCAGCTTGGTCGCCAGCTATGGCTACACCTTC.

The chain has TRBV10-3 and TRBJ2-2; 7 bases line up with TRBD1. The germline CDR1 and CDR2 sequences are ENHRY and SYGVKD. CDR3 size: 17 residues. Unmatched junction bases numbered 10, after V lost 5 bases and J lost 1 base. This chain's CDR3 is CAISRGRGFENTGELFF. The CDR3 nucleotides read TGTGCCATCAGTCGTGGCAGGGGGTTCGAGAACACCGGGGAGCTGTTTTTT.

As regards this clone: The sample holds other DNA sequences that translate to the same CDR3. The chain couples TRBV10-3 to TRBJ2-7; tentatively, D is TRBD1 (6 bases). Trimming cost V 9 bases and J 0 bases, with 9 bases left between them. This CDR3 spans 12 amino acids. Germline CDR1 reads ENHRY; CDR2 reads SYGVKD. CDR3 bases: TGTGCCATATCGGACAGCTCCTACGAGCAGTACTTC. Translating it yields CAISDSSYEQYF.

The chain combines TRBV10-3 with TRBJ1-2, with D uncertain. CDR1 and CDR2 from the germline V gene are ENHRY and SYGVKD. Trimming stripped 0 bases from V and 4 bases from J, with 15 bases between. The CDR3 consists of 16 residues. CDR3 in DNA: TGTGCCATCAGTGAGTCGATTTCAGACCTAGGCTATGGCTACACCTTC. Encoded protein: CAISESISDLGYGYTF.

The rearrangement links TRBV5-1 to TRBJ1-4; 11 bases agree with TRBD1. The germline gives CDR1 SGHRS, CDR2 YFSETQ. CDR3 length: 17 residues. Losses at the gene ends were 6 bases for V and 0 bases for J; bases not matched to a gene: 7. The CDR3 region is CASTRTGGLSTNEKLFF. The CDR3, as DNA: TGCGCCAGCACCCGGACAGGGGGCTTATCAACTAATGAAAAACTGTTTTTT.

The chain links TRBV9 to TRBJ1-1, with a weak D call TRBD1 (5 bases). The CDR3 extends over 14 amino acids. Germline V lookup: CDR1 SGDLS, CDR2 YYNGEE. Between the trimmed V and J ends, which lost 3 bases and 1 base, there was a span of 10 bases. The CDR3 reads CASSARDGNTEAFF. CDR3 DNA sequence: TGTGCCAGCAGCGCCAGGGACGGGAACACTGAAGCTTTCTTT.